Listed below are T cell receptor beta chains from one sample, sequenced in a study of cytomegalovirus exposure and HLA in healthy donors. Measured with immunoSEQ multiplex PCR; TCRdb has only the in-frame clones, and not every one. The data include about 77,000 clones; the top ten clones carry around 15%. Input material: PBMCs. These receptors were obtained from a man between 45 and 60 years old in good health and CMV-seropositive. Both conserved end residues are trimmed from each CDR3.

V gene	J gene	CDR3 protein
TRBV7-9	TRBJ2-5	ASSPTTSGGAGAQY
TRBV7-2	TRBJ1-4	ASSSPLREKLF
TRBV13	TRBJ2-7	ASSSYSGGQKGDEQY
TRBV10-1	TRBJ2-5	ASSESGGRVETQY
TRBV18	TRBJ2-5	ASSPTTSGGETQY
TRBV10-1	TRBJ1-6	ASSPDRNNSPLH
TRBV5-1	TRBJ2-1	ASSPGQAYNEQF
TRBV30	TRBJ1-2	AWSVEGYGYT
TRBV6-6	TRBJ1-2	ASSYSREIYGYT
TRBV7-6	TRBJ2-6	ASSHQGLAGGANVLT
TRBV30	TRBJ1-6	AWDSLNSPLH
TRBV19	TRBJ2-3	VSSKLEGLAVSTDTQY
TRBV19	TRBJ2-7	ASSIEPTGYEQY
TRBV4-1	TRBJ1-4	ASSLMRPGDSTNEKLF
TRBV4-1	TRBJ2-3	ASSQEYSAGGGGDTQY
TRBV19	TRBJ2-1	ASSIQGGTYNEQF
TRBV6-1	TRBJ2-3	ASNGFGEDTQY
TRBV4-2	TRBJ1-4	ASSQDKGQGWEKLF
TRBV15	TRBJ2-2	ATSSSPSGPTGELF
TRBV2	TRBJ1-6	ASSDDRAYNSPLH
TRBV19	TRBJ1-2	ASSISGQGANGYT
TRBV6-5	TRBJ1-1	ASFEGAQSNTEAF
TRBV9	TRBJ2-4	ASSEERGGRDIQY
TRBV28	TRBJ2-2	ASSPPLAAGELF
TRBV7-9	TRBJ2-7	ASSLKTGSAYEQY
TRBV18	TRBJ2-2	ASSPPSGLAVTGELF
TRBV5-4	TRBJ1-2	ASSPQIQGLYGYT
TRBV2	TRBJ1-2	ASSESLQAAGGYT
TRBV7-8	TRBJ1-2	ASSLGDRGYGYT
TRBV6-1	TRBJ2-5	ASNGTPKETQY
TRBV5-1	TRBJ1-1	ASRSGTGYTEAF
TRBV19	TRBJ2-1	ASSQPALTSGSANEQF
TRBV4-1	TRBJ1-5	ASSHPLGTGGQQPQH
TRBV2	TRBJ1-2	AIPGQGDFGGYT
TRBV5-6	TRBJ1-4	ASSSYRDEKLF
TRBV10-3	TRBJ2-5	AIGELAGSAETQY
TRBV6-1	TRBJ2-3	ASSATSSTDTQY
TRBV19	TRBJ2-2	ASKIGGESSGELF
TRBV18	TRBJ2-6	ASSPLSGMASGANVLT
TRBV19	TRBJ1-2	ASSIGTGYDYGYT
TRBV28	TRBJ2-5	ASSLRGGGETQY
TRBV28	TRBJ1-1	ASSFSAGWVTEAF
TRBV7-7	TRBJ2-2	ASSRANTGELF
TRBV9	TRBJ2-3	ASSDTGSGYTQY
TRBV18	TRBJ2-5	ASSPQTSTDLGETQY
TRBV30	TRBJ2-2	AWRGGLAATGELF
TRBV4-2	TRBJ1-1	ASSQDVRGTEAF
TRBV6-5	TRBJ1-2	ASRGTGLAGYT
TRBV11-3	TRBJ2-5	ASSHRTVGRKETQY
TRBV10-3	TRBJ2-1	ASGEGYNEQF
TRBV4-1	TRBJ1-1	ATARGQGQGAF
TRBV7-9	TRBJ1-2	ASSLTGLDGDGYT
TRBV28	TRBJ2-2	ASSILRRTGGSLTGELF
TRBV5-1	TRBJ2-2	ASSSQGGPNTGELF
TRBV19	TRBJ1-4	ASSIETGDEKLF
TRBV5-6	TRBJ2-7	ASSRTVNEQY
TRBV18	TRBJ1-2	ASHDPGGYGYT
TRBV5-6	TRBJ1-1	ASSFRQNTEAF
TRBV6-5	TRBJ1-2	ASSDQGTYGYT